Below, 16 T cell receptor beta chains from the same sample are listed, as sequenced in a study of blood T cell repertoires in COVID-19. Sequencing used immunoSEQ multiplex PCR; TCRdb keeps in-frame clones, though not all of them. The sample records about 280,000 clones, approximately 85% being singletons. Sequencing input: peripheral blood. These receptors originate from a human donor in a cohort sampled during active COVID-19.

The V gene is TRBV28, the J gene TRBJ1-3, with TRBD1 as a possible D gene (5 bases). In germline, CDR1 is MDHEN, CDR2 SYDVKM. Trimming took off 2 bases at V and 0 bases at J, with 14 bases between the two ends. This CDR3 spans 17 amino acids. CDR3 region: CASSLALTANSGNTIYF. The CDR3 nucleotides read TGTGCCAGCAGTTTAGCACTGACAGCCAACTCTGGAAACACCATATATTTT.

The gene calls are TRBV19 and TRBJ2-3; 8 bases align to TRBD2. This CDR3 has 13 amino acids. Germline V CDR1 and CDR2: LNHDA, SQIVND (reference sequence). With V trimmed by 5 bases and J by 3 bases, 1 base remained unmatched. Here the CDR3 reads CASSGTSTDTQYF. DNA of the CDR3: TGTGCCAGTAGTGGGACTAGTACAGATACGCAGTATTTT.

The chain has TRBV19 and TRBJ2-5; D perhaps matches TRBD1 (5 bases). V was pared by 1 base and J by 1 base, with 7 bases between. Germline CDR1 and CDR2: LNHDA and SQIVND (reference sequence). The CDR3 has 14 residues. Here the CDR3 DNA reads TGTGCCAGTAGTATAGGGACAACCCAAGAGACCCAGTACTTC. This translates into CASSIGTTQETQYF.

CDR3 region: CASSDQGGRTYEQYF. CDR3 in DNA: TGTGCCAGCAGTGATCAGGGGGGACGGACCTACGAGCAGTACTTC. The chain recombines TRBV6-1 with TRBJ2-7; perhaps TRBD1 as D (7 bases). Germline V gives CDR1 MNHNS, CDR2 SASEGT. Deletions cut 3 bases from V and 2 bases from J, with 14 bases between. CDR3 size: 15 residues.

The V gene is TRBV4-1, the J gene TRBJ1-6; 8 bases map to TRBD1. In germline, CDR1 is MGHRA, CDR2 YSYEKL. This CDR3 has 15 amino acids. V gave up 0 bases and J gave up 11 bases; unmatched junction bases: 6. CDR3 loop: CASSQETGAKPPLHF. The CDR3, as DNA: TGCGCCAGCAGCCAAGAGACAGGGGCCAAACCACCCCTCCACTTT.

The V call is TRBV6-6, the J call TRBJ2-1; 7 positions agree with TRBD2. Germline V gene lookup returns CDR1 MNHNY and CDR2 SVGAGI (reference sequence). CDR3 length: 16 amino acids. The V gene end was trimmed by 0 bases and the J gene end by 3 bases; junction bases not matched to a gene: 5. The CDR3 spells CASSYSASGDYNEQFF. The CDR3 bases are TGTGCCAGCAGTTACTCGGCTAGCGGAGACTACAATGAGCAGTTCTTC.

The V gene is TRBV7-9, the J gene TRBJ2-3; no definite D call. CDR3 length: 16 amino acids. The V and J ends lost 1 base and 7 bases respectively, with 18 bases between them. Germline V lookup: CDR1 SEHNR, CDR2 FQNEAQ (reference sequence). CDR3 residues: CASSLEAAAGGNTQYF. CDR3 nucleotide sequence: TGTGCCAGCAGCTTAGAGGCCGCAGCAGGTGGAAATACGCAGTATTTT.

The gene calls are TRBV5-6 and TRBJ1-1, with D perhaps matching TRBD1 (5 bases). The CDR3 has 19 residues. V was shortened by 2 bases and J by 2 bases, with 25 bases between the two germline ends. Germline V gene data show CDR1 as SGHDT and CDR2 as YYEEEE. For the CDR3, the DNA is TGTGCCAGCAGCTTCCCACCGAACGAGGCCGGGAGGGGCAACACTGAAGCTTTCTTT. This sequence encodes CASSFPPNEAGRGNTEAFF.

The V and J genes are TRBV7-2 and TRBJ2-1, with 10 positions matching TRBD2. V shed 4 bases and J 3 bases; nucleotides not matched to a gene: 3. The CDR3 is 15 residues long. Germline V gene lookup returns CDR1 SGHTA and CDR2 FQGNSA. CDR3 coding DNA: TGTGCCAGCAGCTCGGGACTAGCGTACTACAATGAGCAGTTCTTC. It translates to CASSSGLAYYNEQFF. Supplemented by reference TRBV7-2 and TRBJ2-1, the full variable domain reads GAGVSQSPSNKVTEKGKDVELRCDPISGHTALYWYRQSLGQGLEFLIYFQGNSAPDKSGLPSDRFSAERTGGSVSTLTIQRTQQEDSAVYLCASSSGLAYYNEQFFGPGTRLTVL.

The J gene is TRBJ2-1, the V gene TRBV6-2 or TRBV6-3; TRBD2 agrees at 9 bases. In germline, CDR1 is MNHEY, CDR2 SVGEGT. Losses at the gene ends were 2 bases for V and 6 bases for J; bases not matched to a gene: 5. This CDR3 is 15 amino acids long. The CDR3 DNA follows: TGTGCCAGCAGTTACCCCCCTAGCGGGGTCAATGAGCAGTTCTTC. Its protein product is CASSYPPSGVNEQFF.

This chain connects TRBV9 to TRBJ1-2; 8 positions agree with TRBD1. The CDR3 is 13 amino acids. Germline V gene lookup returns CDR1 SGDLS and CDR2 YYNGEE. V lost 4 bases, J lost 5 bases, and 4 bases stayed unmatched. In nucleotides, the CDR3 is TGTGCCAGCAGCTTTGGGACAGGTTATGGCTACACCTTC. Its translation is CASSFGTGYGYTF. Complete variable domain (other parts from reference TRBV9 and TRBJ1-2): DSGVTQTPKHLITATGQRVTLRCSPRSGDLSVYWYQQSLDQGLQFLIQYYNGEERAKGNILERFSAQQFPDLHSELNLSSLELGDSALYFCASSFGTGYGYTFGSGTRLTVV.

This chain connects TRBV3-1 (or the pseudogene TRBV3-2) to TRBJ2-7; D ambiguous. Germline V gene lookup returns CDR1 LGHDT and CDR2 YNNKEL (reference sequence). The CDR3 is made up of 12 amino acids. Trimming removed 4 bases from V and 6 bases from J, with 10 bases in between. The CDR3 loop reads CASSLRGREQYF. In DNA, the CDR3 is TGTGCCAGCAGCCTGAGAGGTCGCGAGCAGTACTTC.

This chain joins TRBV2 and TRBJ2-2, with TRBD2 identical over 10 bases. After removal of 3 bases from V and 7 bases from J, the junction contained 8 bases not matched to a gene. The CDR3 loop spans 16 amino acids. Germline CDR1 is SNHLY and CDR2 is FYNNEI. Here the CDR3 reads CASSESGRAIGGELFF. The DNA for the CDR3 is TGTGCCAGCAGTGAGAGCGGGAGGGCCATCGGCGGGGAGCTGTTTTTT.

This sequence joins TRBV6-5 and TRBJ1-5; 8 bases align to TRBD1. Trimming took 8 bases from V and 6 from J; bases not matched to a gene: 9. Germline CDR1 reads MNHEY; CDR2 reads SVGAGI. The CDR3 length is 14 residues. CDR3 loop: CASLPGGGSQPQHF. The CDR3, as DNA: TGTGCCAGCTTACCAGGGGGCGGATCTCAGCCCCAGCATTTT.

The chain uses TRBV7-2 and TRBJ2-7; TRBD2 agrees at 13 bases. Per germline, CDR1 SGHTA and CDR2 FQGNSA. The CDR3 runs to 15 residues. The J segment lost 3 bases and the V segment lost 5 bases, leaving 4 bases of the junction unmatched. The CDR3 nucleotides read TGTGCCAGCAGCACCGGACTAGCGGGAGTCTACGAGCAGTACTTC. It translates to CASSTGLAGVYEQYF.

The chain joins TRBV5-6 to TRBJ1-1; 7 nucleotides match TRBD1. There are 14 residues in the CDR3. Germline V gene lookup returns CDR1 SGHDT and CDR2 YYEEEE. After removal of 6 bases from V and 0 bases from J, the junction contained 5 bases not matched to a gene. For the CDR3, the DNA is TGTGCCAGCATCACGACAGGGATGAACACTGAAGCTTTCTTT. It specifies CASITTGMNTEAFF.